This T cell receptor beta chain was obtained from a study of OX40 agonist ivuxolimab in advanced cancers. Across the whole study: Dose-escalation patients suffered from hepatocellular carcinoma, melanoma, renal cell or head and neck cancer. Cohort: about 82% men, mean age 60, aged roughly 20 to 79. Study-level points and caveats: Compared with others, partial responders at 0.1-3.0 mg/kg displayed clonal expansion among the lowest. There was clonal expansion of CD4+ and CD8+ blood T cells by week 6 at 0.1 to 3.0 mg/kg.

About this clone: Antigen unknown.

Trimming shortened V by 6 bases and J by 1 base, and 14 bases separated the two germline ends. The CDR3 spans 16 residues. From germline, CDR1 is SGHDT and CDR2 YYEEEE. Using immunoSEQ multiplex PCR, the repertoire was profiled, and TCRdb retains in-frame clones only, with some absent. Of fewer than 20,000 clones listed, just under 75% are singletons. The V gene is TRBV5-6, the J gene TRBJ1-6; D not resolved. This TCR was sampled from an adult with an advanced solid tumor such as melanoma, head and neck, liver or kidney cancer. The sequenced sample was CD4+ or CD8+ T cells sorted from blood, obtained in a trial of the OX40 agonist ivuxolimab. The CDR3 spells CASTPKGSSYNSPLHF. As DNA, the CDR3 is TGTGCCAGCACCCCGAAGGGTTCATCCTATAATTCACCCCTCCACTTT.